These 7 T cell receptor beta chains share one sample of origin, sequenced in a study of T cells in Graves' hyperthyroidism and ophthalmopathy. Amplified regions were TCR beta CDR3 sequences from RNA transcripts. RT-PCR in the first round (using the HTBI primer set) targeted the TCR CDR3. TCRdb analysed the multiplex PCR reads with MiXCR anew, one entry per CDR3 protein. The sample consists of hundreds of thousands of distinct CDR3 sequences, roughly 13% of them appearing once. Sequences were obtained from blood. All receptors come from a woman aged 40 to 49 with Graves' ophthalmopathy.

The sample holds many counts of this clonotype. The chain recombines TRBV19 with TRBJ2-2; 7 bases match TRBD1. Germline CDR1 LNHDA, CDR2 SQIVND (reference sequence). V was pared by 7 bases and J by 0 bases, with 8 bases of the junction left unmatched. This CDR3 region has 16 residues. CDR3 residues: CASTLRQGTNTGELFF. As DNA, the CDR3 is TGTGCCAGTACCTTACGACAGGGAACGAACACCGGGGAGCTGTTTTTT.

This clonotype was counted at least ten times. J is TRBJ2-1 and V is TRBV3-1; 10 bases fit TRBD2. The CDR3 sequence is 16 residues long. Per the germline V gene, CDR1 is LGHDT and CDR2 is YNNKEL (reference sequence). Losses at the gene ends were 5 bases for V and 2 bases for J; bases not matched to a gene: 6. The DNA for the CDR3 is TGTGCCAGCAGCTCGACCGGGACTAGCGCCTACAATGAGCAGTTCTTC. Its translation is CASSSTGTSAYNEQFF.

This clonotype was seen at least ten times. The CDR3 DNA follows: TGTGCCAGCAGAGCGACCCCGACAGGGGGAAACACTGAAGCTTTCTTT. Translation gives CASRATPTGGNTEAFF. The gene calls are TRBV2 and TRBJ1-1; TRBD1 matches at 9 bases. V was pared by 6 bases and J by 2 bases, with 10 bases of the junction left unmatched. The CDR3 extends over 16 amino acids. Germline V gives CDR1 SNHLY, CDR2 FYNNEI.

The sample holds many counts of this clonotype. The chain is built from TRBV5-6 and TRBJ1-1; TRBD1 is a possible D gene (5 bases). The V and J ends lost 6 bases and 7 bases respectively, with 22 bases between them. CDR3 size: 15 residues. Germline CDR1 and CDR2: SGHDT and YYEEEE. CDR3 nucleotide sequence: TGTGCCAGCAACCCTGGCGGCTCAGGGTCGGGTGAAGCTTTCTTT. It encodes CASNPGGSGSGEAFF. The complete variable domain, with remaining parts taken from reference TRBV5-6 and TRBJ1-1, reads DAGVTQSPTHLIKTRGQQVTLRCSPKSGHDTVSWYQQALGQGPQFIFQYYEEEERQRGNFPDRFSGHQFPNYSSELNVNALLLGDSALYLCASNPGGSGSGEAFFGQGTRLTVV.

The J gene is TRBJ2-1, the V gene TRBV6-2 or TRBV6-3, with TRBD1 matching 7 bases. This CDR3 is 13 amino acids long. CDR1 and CDR2 (germline): MNHEY, SVGEGT. V was pared by 5 bases and J by 14 bases, with 12 bases of the junction left unmatched. The CDR3 region has the DNA TGTGCCAGCAGTCAACACTCAGGGGGTTGGGAGTTCTTC. Translating it yields CASSQHSGGWEFF.

There are many counts of this clonotype. The chain combines TRBV24-1 with TRBJ2-1, with 16 bases lining up with TRBD2. CDR1 KGHDR and CDR2 SFDVKD come from the germline V gene. V lost 3 bases to trimming and J lost 7 bases; unmatched junction nucleotides: 14. This CDR3 has 20 residues. DNA of the CDR3: TGTGCCACCAGTGATAACTCCGGGACTAGCGGGAGGGCCTTTCGGAATGAGCAGTTCTTC. This translates into CATSDNSGTSGRAFRNEQFF.

As regards this clonotype: This clone may be a read error of a much larger clone one base away. The rearrangement links TRBV28 to TRBJ2-7; D perhaps matches TRBD1 (6 bases). This CDR3 contains 13 residues. V was cut by 3 bases and J by 3 bases, with 9 bases left in between. CDR1 is MDHEN and CDR2 is SYDVKM in the germline V gene. This CDR3 reads CASSFPQGYEQYF. The CDR3 DNA sequence: TGTGCCAGCAGTTTCCCACAGGGCTACGAGCAGTACTTC.